This section outlines one T cell receptor (beta chain) sequence together with its context. The sample is drawn from a study of blood T cell repertoires in COVID-19. On the study more broadly: Sites across the United States, Italy and Spain contributed samples from acute and convalescent COVID-19.

From germline, CDR1 is MNHEY and CDR2 SVGAGI. The V end was cut by 2 bases, the J end by 0 bases, with 7 bases between. CDR3 length: 14 residues. In the study's own analysis: Amplification of reference gene primers was used by the study to estimate nucleated cell counts. TCRdb's copy holds only in-frame clones and misses some; the assay was immunoSEQ multiplex PCR. That table furnishes V, J and clone size, whereas the DNA furnished D and trimming. This table has about 140,000 clones, 85% to 90% appearing once. The source is a woman of 80 years or more with acute or convalescent COVID-19. The V and J genes are TRBV6-5 and TRBJ1-1; D not certain. Sample: peripheral blood. CDR3: CASSYLALNTEAFF. The CDR3 coding sequence is TGTGCCAGCAGTTACCTGGCCCTGAACACTGAAGCTTTCTTT.